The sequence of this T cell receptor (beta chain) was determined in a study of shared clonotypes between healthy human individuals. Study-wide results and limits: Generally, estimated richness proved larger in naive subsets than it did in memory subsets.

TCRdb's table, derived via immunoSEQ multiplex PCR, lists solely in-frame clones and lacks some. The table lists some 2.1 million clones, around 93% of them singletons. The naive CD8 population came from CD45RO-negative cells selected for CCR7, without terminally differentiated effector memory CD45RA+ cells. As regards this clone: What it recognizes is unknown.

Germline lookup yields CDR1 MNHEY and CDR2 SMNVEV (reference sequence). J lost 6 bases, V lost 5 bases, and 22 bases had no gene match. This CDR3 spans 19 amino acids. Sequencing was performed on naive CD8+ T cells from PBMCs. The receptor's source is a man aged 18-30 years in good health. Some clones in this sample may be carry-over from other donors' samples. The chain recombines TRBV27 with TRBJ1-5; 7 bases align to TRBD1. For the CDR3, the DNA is TGTGCCAGCAGTAGGTTTAGTCCAGGGGGGACCCCTCGGGTTCAGCCCCAGCATTTT. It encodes CASSRFSPGGTPRVQPQHF.